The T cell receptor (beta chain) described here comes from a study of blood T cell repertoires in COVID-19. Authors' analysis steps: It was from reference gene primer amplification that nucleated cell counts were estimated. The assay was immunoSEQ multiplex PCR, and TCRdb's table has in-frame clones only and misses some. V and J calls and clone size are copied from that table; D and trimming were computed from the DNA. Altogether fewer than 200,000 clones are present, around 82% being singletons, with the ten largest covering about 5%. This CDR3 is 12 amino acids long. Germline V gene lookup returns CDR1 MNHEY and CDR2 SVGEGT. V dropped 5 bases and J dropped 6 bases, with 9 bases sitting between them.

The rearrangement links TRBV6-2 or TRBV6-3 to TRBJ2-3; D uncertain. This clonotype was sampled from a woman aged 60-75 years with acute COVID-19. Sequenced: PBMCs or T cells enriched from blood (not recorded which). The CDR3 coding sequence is TGTGCCAGCAGTCAGGTTGCGGATACGCAGTATTTT. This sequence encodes CASSQVADTQYF.